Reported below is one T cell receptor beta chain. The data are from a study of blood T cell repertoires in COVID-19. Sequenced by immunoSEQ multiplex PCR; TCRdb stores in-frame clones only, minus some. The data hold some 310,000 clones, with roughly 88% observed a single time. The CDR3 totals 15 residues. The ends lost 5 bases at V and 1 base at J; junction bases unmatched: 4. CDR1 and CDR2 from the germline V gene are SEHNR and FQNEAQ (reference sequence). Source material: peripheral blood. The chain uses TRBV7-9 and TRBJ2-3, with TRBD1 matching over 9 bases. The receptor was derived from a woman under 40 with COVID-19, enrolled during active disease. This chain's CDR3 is CASSRWTGGTDTQYF. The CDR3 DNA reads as TGTGCCAGCAGCCGTTGGACAGGGGGCACAGATACGCAGTATTTT. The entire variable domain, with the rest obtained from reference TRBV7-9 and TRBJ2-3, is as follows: DTGVSQNPRHKITKRGQNVTFRCDPISEHNRLYWYRQTLGQGPEFLTYFQNEAQLEKSRLLSDRFSAERPKGSFSTLEIQRTEQGDSAMYLCASSRWTGGTDTQYFGPGTRLTVL.